These 22 T cell receptor beta chains were sequenced from one sample in a study of T cells in localized non-small cell lung cancer. Assay: immunoSEQ multiplex PCR; the TCRdb copy retains only in-frame clones and omits some. The top ten clones hold about 1.1% of a sample with about 28,000 clones, roughly 91% of them seen once. Specimen: peripheral blood, collected before any cancer treatment. Receptors originate from a woman aged 40-69 years with stage I lung adenocarcinoma.

The rearrangement joins TRBV11-2 to TRBJ1-1, with D maybe TRBD1 (5 bases). V was pared by 5 bases and J by 0 bases, with 19 bases between. Germline loops: CDR1 SGHAT, CDR2 FQNNGV. This CDR3 is 17 amino acids long. The CDR3 sequence is CASSPRTTQGLNTEAFF. For the CDR3, the DNA is TGTGCCAGCAGCCCCCGCACCACCCAGGGATTGAACACTGAAGCTTTCTTT.

The rearrangement uses TRBV6-4 and TRBJ2-3; tentatively, D is TRBD2 (6 bases). V was pared by 5 bases and J by 2 bases, with 20 bases between. Germline CDR1 and CDR2: MRHNA and SNTAGT. This CDR3 is 17 amino acids long. CDR3 sequence: CASSNQRKRAFTDTQYF. The DNA of the CDR3 is TGTGCCAGCAGTAATCAGAGGAAGCGGGCCTTCACAGATACGCAGTATTTT.

This clone was picked up one time. This sequence joins TRBV6-5 and TRBJ1-2, with D unresolved. V was shortened by 3 bases and J by 5 bases, with 16 bases between the two germline ends. In germline, CDR1 is MNHEY, CDR2 SVGAGI. This CDR3 has 15 residues. The CDR3 DNA sequence: TGTGCCAGCAGTTATTTTTTTGGCCGGCAGTATGGCTACACCTTC. It specifies CASSYFFGRQYGYTF.

The chain is built from TRBV6-1 and TRBJ1-1; TRBD1 matches 10 bases. Germline V lookup: CDR1 MNHNS, CDR2 SASEGT. J lost 5 bases, V lost 4 bases, and 10 bases had no gene match. This CDR3 contains 16 residues. This chain's CDR3 is CASSGDRGLRETEAFF. The CDR3 DNA reads TGTGCCAGCAGTGGAGACAGGGGGCTAAGGGAAACTGAAGCTTTCTTT.

The chain employs TRBV5-4 and TRBJ2-1; 8 bases fit TRBD1. Germline CDR1 and CDR2: SGHNT and YYREEE (reference sequence). The CDR3 has 15 residues. Trimming removed 3 bases from V and 4 bases from J; junction bases left unmatched: 6. The CDR3 protein is CASSSGQGTYNEQFF. The DNA for the CDR3 is TGTGCCAGCAGCTCAGGACAGGGTACTTACAATGAGCAGTTCTTC. Full variable domain (remainder filled in from reference TRBV5-4 and TRBJ2-1): ETGVTQSPTHLIKTRGQQVTLRCSSQSGHNTVSWYQQALGQGPQFIFQYYREEENGRGNFPPRFSGLQFPNYSSELNVNALELDDSALYLCASSSGQGTYNEQFFGPGTRLTVL.

The CDR3 reads CASSLGPPGLPNNEQFF. The DNA of the CDR3 is TGCGCCAGCAGCTTGGGCCCTCCGGGACTACCCAACAATGAGCAGTTCTTC. The chain couples TRBV5-1 to TRBJ2-1; 7 bases line up with TRBD2. Germline V gives CDR1 SGHRS, CDR2 YFSETQ. The CDR3 sequence is 17 residues long. After removal of 0 bases from V and 5 bases from J, the junction contained 11 bases not matched to a gene. The whole variable domain, remainder taken from reference TRBV5-1 and TRBJ2-1, is KAGVTQTPRYLIKTRGQQVTLSCSPISGHRSVSWYQQTPGQGLQFLFEYFSETQRNKGNFPGRFSGRQFSNSRSEMNVSTLELGDSALYLCASSLGPPGLPNNEQFFGPGTRLTVL.

The sample holds one count of this clone. This sequence joins TRBV7-2 and TRBJ2-5; TRBD2 matches at 9 bases. This CDR3 is 17 amino acids long. With 1 base clipped from V and 1 base from J, the junction kept 7 bases outside the gene matches. The germline gives CDR1 SGHTA, CDR2 FQGNSA. The CDR3 DNA is TGTGCCAGCAGCTTAGTGGGTAGCGGGGGTCTCCAAGAGACCCAGTACTTC. As protein: CASSLVGSGGLQETQYF.

This clone has a handful of counts. The chain employs TRBV7-8 and TRBJ2-7; the D is unclear. V gave up 0 bases and J gave up 4 bases, with 10 bases separating them. CDR3 size: 14 residues. The germline V gene encodes CDR1 SGHVS and CDR2 FQNEAQ. In DNA, the CDR3 is TGTGCCAGCAGCTTAGCCCCTAGTACTTACGAGCAGTACTTC. Its protein product is CASSLAPSTYEQYF.

V is TRBV5-6 and J is TRBJ2-3; 10 bases line up with TRBD2. With V trimmed by 2 bases and J by 0 bases, 0 bases remained unmatched. CDR1 is SGHDT, CDR2 YYEEEE, per germline. This CDR3 is 15 amino acids long. The DNA of the CDR3 is TGTGCCAGCAGCTTTAGCGGGGGGAGCACAGATACGCAGTATTTT. This gives the protein CASSFSGGSTDTQYF. The whole variable domain, filled in from reference TRBV5-6 and TRBJ2-3, reads DAGVTQSPTHLIKTRGQQVTLRCSPKSGHDTVSWYQQALGQGPQFIFQYYEEEERQRGNFPDRFSGHQFPNYSSELNVNALLLGDSALYLCASSFSGGSTDTQYFGPGTRLTVL.

V usage is TRBV7-9 and J usage is TRBJ1-1; D is unclear. CDR3 length: 14 residues. The germline V and J ends were trimmed by 4 bases and 1 base, with 10 bases remaining between them. Germline CDR1 is SEHNR and CDR2 is FQNEAQ (reference sequence). The CDR3 nucleotides read TGTGCCAGCAGCTCCGCGGGCAGGAACACTGAAGCTTTCTTT. Amino acids: CASSSAGRNTEAFF.

The V and J genes are TRBV6-1 and TRBJ1-5; 7 nucleotides line up with TRBD1. In germline, CDR1 is MNHNS, CDR2 SASEGT. CDR3 size: 14 residues. Trimming took 4 bases from V and 7 from J; bases not matched to a gene: 7. The CDR3 nucleotides read TGTGCCAGCAGTGGGACAGGCCGCCCCCAGCCCCAGCATTTT. Its protein is CASSGTGRPQPQHF.

V and J are TRBV5-8 and TRBJ2-5; TRBD2 aligns across 13 bases. The CDR3 is made up of 16 amino acids. V shed 6 bases and J 6 bases; nucleotides not matched to a gene: 11. Germline-derived CDR1 and CDR2 are SGHTS and YDEGEE. Written as DNA, the CDR3 is TGTGCCAGCACCAGGACTAGCGGGAGTCTTGGAAAGACCCAGTACTTC. This sequence encodes CASTRTSGSLGKTQYF.

The V and J genes are TRBV9 and TRBJ2-5; 10 bases fit TRBD2. The V gene end was trimmed by 0 bases and the J gene end by 5 bases; junction bases not matched to a gene: 4. The CDR3 has 15 amino acids. CDR1 is SGDLS and CDR2 is YYNGEE in the germline V gene. The CDR3 nucleotides are TGTGCCAGCAGCGTAGGGGCTAGCGGGAGCGAGACCCAGTACTTC. Translating gives CASSVGASGSETQYF.

The chain combines TRBV6-5 with TRBJ1-1; no firm D call. The CDR3 has 14 residues. V lost 4 bases to trimming and J lost 4 bases, with 13 bases between them. The germline CDR1 and CDR2 sequences are MNHEY and SVGAGI. The CDR3 DNA sequence: TGTGCCAGCAGTTCCCCCGGCATTAGCACTGAAGCTTTCTTT. Its protein product is CASSSPGISTEAFF.

The gene calls are TRBV6-5 and TRBJ1-1, with TRBD1 matching 9 bases. The CDR3 consists of 14 residues. Germline CDR1 and CDR2: MNHEY and SVGAGI. With 6 bases clipped from V and 5 bases from J, the junction kept 7 bases outside the gene matches. CDR3 sequence reads: CASSPDRGSTEAFF. The DNA of the CDR3 is TGTGCCAGCAGCCCTGACAGGGGGAGTACTGAAGCTTTCTTT.

This clone was observed once. The rearrangement joins TRBV5-1 to TRBJ2-5; possible D gene TRBD2, 5 bases. This CDR3 is built from 14 residues. CDR1 SGHRS and CDR2 YFSETQ come from the germline V gene. V dropped 0 bases and J dropped 0 bases, with 6 bases sitting between them. This CDR3 reads CASSLGGNQETQYF. The CDR3 DNA reads as TGCGCCAGCAGCTTGGGAGGGAACCAAGAGACCCAGTACTTC. The full variable domain, with the rest looked up from reference TRBV5-1 and TRBJ2-5, is KAGVTQTPRYLIKTRGQQVTLSCSPISGHRSVSWYQQTPGQGLQFLFEYFSETQRNKGNFPGRFSGRQFSNSRSEMNVSTLELGDSALYLCASSLGGNQETQYFGPGTRLLVL.

The chain employs TRBV7-8 and TRBJ1-1, with 7 bases identical to TRBD1. Germline CDR1 SGHVS, CDR2 FQNEAQ. The J segment lost 11 bases and the V segment lost 1 base, leaving 4 bases of the junction unmatched. The CDR3 covers 12 residues. In nucleotides, the CDR3 is TGTGCCAGCAGCTTAGGGGACAGAGGTGCTTTCTTT. Translating it yields CASSLGDRGAFF.

The chain's CDR3 is CASSGGGDGSYEQYF. CDR3 DNA sequence: TGTGCCAGCAGTGGGGGCGGGGACGGATCCTACGAGCAGTACTTC. The V call is TRBV6-1, the J call TRBJ2-7; possible D gene TRBD2, 6 bases. The V end lost 4 bases, the J end lost 1 base, and 14 bases lay between the germline ends. CDR3 length: 15 residues. Per germline, CDR1 MNHNS and CDR2 SASEGT.

J is TRBJ1-2 and V is TRBV6-1; D is possibly TRBD1 (5 bases). This CDR3 spans 12 amino acids. The V gene lost 6 bases and the J gene lost 8 bases, with 13 bases spanning the gap. Germline V gene lookup returns CDR1 MNHNS and CDR2 SASEGT. The CDR3 DNA sequence: TGTGCCAGCAGCCTAGGGACGTGGGGCTACACCTTC. This gives the protein CASSLGTWGYTF.

This chain connects TRBV6-5 to TRBJ1-4; no definite D call. Per germline, CDR1 MNHEY and CDR2 SVGAGI. The CDR3 is 12 residues long. Trimming took 0 bases from V and 13 from J, leaving 9 bases between them. CDR3 amino acids: CASSYSVGGLFF. The DNA for the CDR3 is TGTGCCAGCAGTTACTCCGTGGGCGGACTGTTTTTT.

The rearrangement joins TRBV11-2 to TRBJ1-6, with TRBD1 matching over 7 bases. CDR1 is SGHAT and CDR2 is FQNNGV in the germline V gene. The CDR3 contains 15 residues. Trimming cost V 5 bases and J 9 bases; bases outside gene matches: 10. The CDR3 is CASSENPGGFSPLHF. CDR3 nucleotides: TGTGCCAGCAGCGAAAACCCAGGGGGATTTTCACCCCTCCACTTT.

The rearrangement links TRBV19 to TRBJ1-1; D gene ambiguous. Germline V gene data show CDR1 as LNHDA and CDR2 as SQIVND (reference sequence). The CDR3 runs 14 residues. The V end was cut by 3 bases, the J end by 6 bases, with 14 bases between. The CDR3 spells CASSIPGLGAEAFF. The CDR3 coding sequence is TGTGCCAGTAGTATTCCCGGGCTCGGGGCTGAAGCTTTCTTT.